The rows below give T cell receptor beta chains drawn from one sample of a study of PD-L1 blockade in urothelial cancer. Using immunoSEQ multiplex PCR, the repertoire was profiled, and TCRdb retains in-frame clones only, with some absent. The sample has 100,000 to 150,000 clones, approximately 85% seen once. The sequences come from PBMCs, collected around atezolizumab (anti-PD-L1) treatment. These TCRs come from a man aged 50-59 years with urothelial cancer. Both conserved end residues are part of each CDR3. A D gene is named only where the DNA matches it firmly. Size values are once, few and many counts, or a class for expanded clones, and some rows have none.

size,V,J,D,DNA,CDR3
.,TRBV21-1,TRBJ2-7,.,TGTGCCAGCAGCAACGAGACAGGGGGCTACGAGCAGTACTTC,CASSNETGGYEQYF
.,TRBV28,TRBJ2-3,TRBD2,TGTGCCAGCTCCACGGGGGGCGGGAGGGCCTCAGATACGCAGTATTTT,CASSTGGGRASDTQYF
.,TRBV5-1,TRBJ2-2,TRBD1,TGCGCCAGCAGCTACAGGGGGGACCCCACCGGGGAGCTGTTTTTT,CASSYRGDPTGELFF
.,TRBV7-6,TRBJ2-3,.,TGTGCCAGCAGCTTAGGGGGACAACCGAAGGGGGATACACAGTATTTT,CASSLGGQPKGDTQYF
.,TRBV5-4,TRBJ2-5,.,TGTGCCAGCGGTCCGTCAGAGACAGCCCAAGAGACCCAGTACTTC,CASGPSETAQETQYF
few,TRBV5-6,TRBJ1-2,.,TGTGCCAGCAGCTTGGACAGTACCTATGGCTACACCTTC,CASSLDSTYGYTF
.,TRBV4-1,TRBJ1-4,.,TGCGCCAGCAGCCAAGATTCGGTCTCAACTAATGAAAAACTGTTTTTT,CASSQDSVSTNEKLFF
.,TRBV6-1,TRBJ1-1,TRBD1,TGTGCCAGCAGCCAGTCCGGGACAGTAAACACTGAAGCTTTCTTT,CASSQSGTVNTEAFF
.,TRBV19,TRBJ2-2,TRBD1,TGTGCCAGTAGTATCCGGGACAGGGCTTCCGGGGAGCTGTTTTTT,CASSIRDRASGELFF
.,TRBV20-1,TRBJ1-6,.,TGCAGTGCTAGATCTTGGTGGGAGGTCCACTTT,CSARSWWEVHF
.,TRBV28,TRBJ1-5,.,TGTGCCAGCAGTACCGGGATCGCGGTTCAGCCCCAGCATTTT,CASSTGIAVQPQHF
.,TRBV2,TRBJ1-1,.,TGTGCCAGCGTCGTTGACATGAACACTGAAGCTTTCTTT,CASVVDMNTEAFF
.,TRBV4-2,TRBJ1-5,.,TGTGCCAGCAGCCAAGACCGCGTCCGCCAGCATTTT,CASSQDRVRQHF
.,TRBV6-1,TRBJ2-3,.,TGTGCCAGTGGAAGGACAGCGCTCCAGGATACGCAGTATTTT,CASGRTALQDTQYF
.,TRBV5-1,TRBJ2-1,.,TGCGCCAGCAGCCCCCGACCCCGGGACAAGTATGAGCAGTTCTTC,CASSPRPRDKYEQFF
.,TRBV10-3,TRBJ2-7,TRBD1,TGTGCCATCACCCAAGACAGGGAAAGCTACGAGCAGTACTTC,CAITQDRESYEQYF
once,TRBV28,TRBJ1-6,.,TGTGCCAGCAGTTTTGCGGGTTCACCCCTCCACTTT,CASSFAGSPLHF
.,TRBV30,TRBJ1-4,.,TGTGCCTGGAAAACCAGGGTCCCTAATGAAAAACTGTTTTTT,CAWKTRVPNEKLFF
once,TRBV13,TRBJ2-1,.,TGTGCCAGCAGCTTAGAAGGGGCCAATGAGCAGTTCTTC,CASSLEGANEQFF
.,TRBV27,TRBJ2-1,.,TGTGCCAGCAGCCCTGGGGGGGCGTCTTACAATGAGCAGTTCTTC,CASSPGGASYNEQFF
.,TRBV10-3,TRBJ1-5,TRBD1,TGTGCCCCCCCGAGGGGGCAGGGCAATCAGCCCCAGCATTTT,CAPPRGQGNQPQHF
few,TRBV28,TRBJ1-1,.,TGTGCCAGCAGAGGGACATTTGAAGCTTTCTTT,CASRGTFEAFF
.,TRBV5-5,TRBJ1-6,.,TGTGCCAGCAGCTTGATAGATAATTCACCCCTCCACTTT,CASSLIDNSPLHF
.,TRBV7-2,TRBJ2-1,.,TGTGCCAGCAGCTTCCTGAGAGAGCAGTTCTTC,CASSFLREQFF
.,TRBV5-1,TRBJ2-7,.,TGCGCCAGCAGCTTGGCCGCCGGTGTGGGGACTCCCCGCTACGAGCAGTACTTC,CASSLAAGVGTPRYEQYF
once,TRBV7-2,TRBJ1-2,.,TGTGCCAGCAGCTCCGCTGGGAGGACTAACTATGGCTACACCTTC,CASSSAGRTNYGYTF
.,TRBV28,TRBJ2-1,.,TGTGCCAGCACCGGGACTCCCTACAATGAGCAGTTCTTC,CASTGTPYNEQFF
.,TRBV30,TRBJ2-6,.,TGTGCCTGGAGCCAGGGCTCTGGGGCCAACGTCCTGACTTTC,CAWSQGSGANVLTF
once,TRBV27,TRBJ1-1,.,TGTGCCAGCAGTTTAACAGGCAGTACGGCGAACACTGAAGCTTTCTTT,CASSLTGSTANTEAFF
.,TRBV11-3,TRBJ1-1,.,TGTGCCAGCAGCTTAGAGGCGGGCACTGAAGCTTTCTTT,CASSLEAGTEAFF
.,TRBV5-5,TRBJ1-1,.,TGTGCCAGCAGCAGTCAGGCCTCAGAAGCTTTCTTT,CASSSQASEAFF
.,TRBV7-2,TRBJ2-7,TRBD1,TGTGCCAGCAGCTTAGTTGCCGGACAGGGGAACGAGCAGTACTTC,CASSLVAGQGNEQYF
.,TRBV30,TRBJ1-1,.,TGTGCCTGGGAATCCCAGGGGAACACTGAAGCTTTCTTT,CAWESQGNTEAFF
.,TRBV30,TRBJ2-1,TRBD2,TGTGCCTGGGCTAGCGGGAGGTACAATGAGCAGTTCTTC,CAWASGRYNEQFF
.,TRBV11-2,TRBJ2-1,.,TGTGCCAGCAGCCGGACTTCTTACAATGAGCAGTTCTTC,CASSRTSYNEQFF
.,TRBV10-3,TRBJ2-5,TRBD2,TGTGCCATCAACGAGCGGGGGTCGGAGGAGACCCAGTACTTC,CAINERGSEETQYF
.,TRBV28,TRBJ2-7,.,TGTGCCAGCAGAGACTACAGGGACTACTCCTACGAGCAGTACTTC,CASRDYRDYSYEQYF
.,TRBV15,TRBJ2-3,.,TGTGCCACCAGCAGAGTCGGGTGGGGCACAGATACGCAGTATTTT,CATSRVGWGTDTQYF
.,TRBV13,TRBJ2-7,TRBD1,TGTGCCAGCAGCCCCCGCGGGACAGGGAACTACGAGCAGTACTTC,CASSPRGTGNYEQYF
.,TRBV4-1,TRBJ1-1,.,TGCGCCAGCAGCCATCAACCAGCGGGGAACACTGAAGCTTTCTTT,CASSHQPAGNTEAFF
.,TRBV7-8,TRBJ2-4,.,TGTGCCAGCAGCCCTAGGGAAAGGACAGCTCAGTACTTC,CASSPRERTAQYF
few,TRBV5-4,TRBJ1-3,.,TGTGCCAGCAGCTTGGGCAACCCAGGGTCTGGAAACACCATATATTTT,CASSLGNPGSGNTIYF
.,TRBV14,TRBJ2-1,.,TGTGCCAGCAGCCAAGATAGACGGGGTCGGCAGTTCTTC,CASSQDRRGRQFF
.,TRBV15,TRBJ2-1,TRBD2,TGTGCCACCAGCCCGTCGGGGGGAGGCGTCGATGAGCAGTTCTTC,CATSPSGGGVDEQFF
.,TRBV18,TRBJ1-2,.,TGTGCCAGCTCACAGACAGCTCGGACGGACTATGGCTACACCTTC,CASSQTARTDYGYTF
.,TRBV19,TRBJ2-7,TRBD1,TGTGCCAGTAGTATCTCCGGGACAGGACACTACGAGCAGTACTTC,CASSISGTGHYEQYF
.,TRBV19,TRBJ1-1,.,TGTGCCAGTAGTAGGATGCAGGGTCAGGAGGGCACTGAAGCTTTCTTT,CASSRMQGQEGTEAFF
.,TRBV14,TRBJ2-1,TRBD2,TGTGCCAGCAGCCAAGTGGTAATGGCGGGGGGCGATGAGCAGTTCTTC,CASSQVVMAGGDEQFF
.,TRBV11-2,TRBJ2-2,TRBD2,TGTGCCAGCAGCCCACGACTAGCAAGAAGGTCCGGGGAGCTGTTTTTT,CASSPRLARRSGELFF
.,TRBV25-1,TRBJ1-1,.,TGTGCCAGCACTGCGCCTCTGAACACTGAAGCTTTCTTT,CASTAPLNTEAFF